Below are 4 T cell receptor beta chains sequenced from a single sample in a study of T cell responses to AZD1222 COVID-19 vaccine. Clones were sequenced by immunoSEQ multiplex PCR, and TCRdb holds only the in-frame ones, with some missing. The table shows 100,000 or so clones, with roughly nine tenths occurring only once. The sample here was peripheral blood, taken on day 0 of AZD1222 vaccination. The receptors were sampled from an adult in good health.

The J gene is TRBJ1-4, the V gene TRBV29-1; D uncertain. CDR3 length: 11 residues. CDR1 and CDR2 from the germline V gene are SQVTM and ANQGSEA. CDR3 in amino acids: CVGRHNEKLFF. In DNA, the CDR3 is TGCGTCGGACGGCATAATGAAAAACTGTTTTTT. The variable domain in full, completed from reference TRBV29-1 and TRBJ1-4, reads SAVISQKPSRDICQRGTSLTIQCQVDSQVTMMFWYRQQPGQSLTLIATANQGSEATYESGFVIDKFPISRPNLTFSTLTVSNMSPEDSSIYLCVGRHNEKLFFGSGTQLSVL.

The CDR3 is CASSSEDTRGEGYTF. The CDR3, as DNA: TGTGCCAGCAGCTCTGAGGACACCCGAGGAGAGGGCTACACCTTC. J is TRBJ1-2 and V is TRBV7-8, with a tentative D call TRBD1 (5 bases). Trimming pared 4 bases from V and 8 bases from J, leaving 20 bases between. The germline CDR1 and CDR2 sequences are SGHVS and FQNEAQ. There are 15 residues in the CDR3.

This clone is a singleton in its sample. The chain is built from TRBV12-3 or TRBV12-4 and TRBJ1-2, with TRBD1 as a possible D gene (6 bases). The CDR3 covers 13 residues. V gave up 6 bases and J gave up 8 bases, with 16 bases separating them. This CDR3 is CASSAGTREGYTF. The DNA of the CDR3 is TGTGCCAGCAGCGCCGGGACAAGGGAAGGCTACACCTTC.

The CDR3 sequence is CASRRGNSAYEQYF. The DNA of the CDR3 is TGTGCCAGCAGGCGGGGGAACTCGGCCTACGAGCAGTACTTC. The gene calls are TRBV2 and TRBJ2-7; 7 nucleotides agree with TRBD2. The CDR3 has 14 residues. CDR1 and CDR2 (germline): SNHLY, FYNNEI. V gave up 6 bases and J gave up 2 bases; unmatched junction bases: 7.